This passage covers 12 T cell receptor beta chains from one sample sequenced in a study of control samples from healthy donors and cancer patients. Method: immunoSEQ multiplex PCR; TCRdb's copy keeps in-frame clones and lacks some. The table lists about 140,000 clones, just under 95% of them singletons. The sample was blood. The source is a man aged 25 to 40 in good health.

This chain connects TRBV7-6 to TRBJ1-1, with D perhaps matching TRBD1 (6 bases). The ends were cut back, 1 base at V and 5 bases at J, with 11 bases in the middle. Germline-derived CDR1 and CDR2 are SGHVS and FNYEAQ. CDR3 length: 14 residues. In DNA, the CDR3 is TGTGCCAGCAGCTTAGAGGGGGGAGGAACTGAAGCTTTCTTT. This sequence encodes CASSLEGGGTEAFF.

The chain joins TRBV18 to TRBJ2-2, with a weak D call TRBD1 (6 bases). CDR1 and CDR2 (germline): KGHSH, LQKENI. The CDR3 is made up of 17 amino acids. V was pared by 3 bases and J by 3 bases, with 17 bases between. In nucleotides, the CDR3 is TGTGCCAGCTCACCCGTAGGACAGTTAATACACACCGGGGAGCTGTTTTTT. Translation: CASSPVGQLIHTGELFF.

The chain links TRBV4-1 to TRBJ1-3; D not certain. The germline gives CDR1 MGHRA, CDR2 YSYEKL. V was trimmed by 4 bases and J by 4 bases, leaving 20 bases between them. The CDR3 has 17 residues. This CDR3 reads CASSPGGGGRRGNTIYF. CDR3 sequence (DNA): TGCGCCAGCAGCCCAGGTGGTGGAGGGCGGCGAGGAAACACCATATATTTT.

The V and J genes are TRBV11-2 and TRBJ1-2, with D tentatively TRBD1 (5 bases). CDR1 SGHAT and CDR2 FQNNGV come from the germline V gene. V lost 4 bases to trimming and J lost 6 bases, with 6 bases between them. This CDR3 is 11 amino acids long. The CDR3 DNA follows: TGTGCCAGCAGCTCAGGGAATGGCTACACCTTC. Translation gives CASSSGNGYTF.

DNA for the CDR3: TGTGCCAGCAGTCCTGGCAGATCCAACTATGGCTACACCTTC. Encoded protein: CASSPGRSNYGYTF. This sequence joins TRBV27 and TRBJ1-2; D is ambiguous. There are 14 residues in the CDR3. Germline-derived CDR1 and CDR2 are MNHEY and SMNVEV (reference sequence). V lost 5 bases and J 2 bases, leaving 12 bases between the germline ends.

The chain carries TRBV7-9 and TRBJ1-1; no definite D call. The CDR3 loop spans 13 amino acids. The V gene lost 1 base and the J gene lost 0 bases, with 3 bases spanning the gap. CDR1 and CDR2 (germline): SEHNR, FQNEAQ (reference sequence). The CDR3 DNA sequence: TGTGCCAGCAGCTTAGTTATGAACACTGAAGCTTTCTTT. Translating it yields CASSLVMNTEAFF.

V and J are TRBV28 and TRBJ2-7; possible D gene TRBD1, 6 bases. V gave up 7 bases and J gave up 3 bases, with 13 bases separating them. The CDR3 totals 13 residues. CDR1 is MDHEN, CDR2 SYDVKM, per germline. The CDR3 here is CASTSGVVYEQYF. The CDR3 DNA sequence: TGTGCCAGCACCTCAGGGGTGGTCTACGAGCAGTACTTC.

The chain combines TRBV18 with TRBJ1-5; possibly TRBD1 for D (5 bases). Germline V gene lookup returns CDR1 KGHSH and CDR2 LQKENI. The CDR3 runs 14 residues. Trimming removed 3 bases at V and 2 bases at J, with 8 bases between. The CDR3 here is CASSPGVGNQPQHF. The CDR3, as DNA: TGTGCCAGCTCACCGGGGGTTGGCAATCAGCCCCAGCATTTT.

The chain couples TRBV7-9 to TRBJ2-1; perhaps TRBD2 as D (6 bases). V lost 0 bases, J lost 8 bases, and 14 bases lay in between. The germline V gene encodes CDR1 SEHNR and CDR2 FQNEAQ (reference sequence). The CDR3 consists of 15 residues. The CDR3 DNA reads TGTGCCAGCAGCTTAGCGGGAGGAGAAGGCCATGAGCAGTTCTTC. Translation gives CASSLAGGEGHEQFF.

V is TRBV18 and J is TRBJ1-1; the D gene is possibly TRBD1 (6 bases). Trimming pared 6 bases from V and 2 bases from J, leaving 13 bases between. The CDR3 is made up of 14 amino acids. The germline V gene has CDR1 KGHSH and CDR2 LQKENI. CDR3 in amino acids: CASSQDSVNTEAFF. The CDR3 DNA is TGTGCCAGCTCCCAGGACAGCGTTAACACTGAAGCTTTCTTT.

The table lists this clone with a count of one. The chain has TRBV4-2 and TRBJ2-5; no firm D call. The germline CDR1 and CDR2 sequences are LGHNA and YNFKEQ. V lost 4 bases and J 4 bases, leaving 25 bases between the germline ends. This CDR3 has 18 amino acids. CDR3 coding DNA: TGTGCCAGCAGCCCCCTGATCCCGGTTGGGTCGTATAGAGAGACCCAGTACTTC. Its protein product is CASSPLIPVGSYRETQYF.

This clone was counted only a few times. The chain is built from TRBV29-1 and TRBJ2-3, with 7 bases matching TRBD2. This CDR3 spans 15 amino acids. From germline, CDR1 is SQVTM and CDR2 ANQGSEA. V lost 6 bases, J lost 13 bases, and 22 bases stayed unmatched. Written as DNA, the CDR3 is TGCAGCGTCCTACCCTTAGCGGGTACTTACACACGGGAGTATTTT. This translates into CSVLPLAGTYTREYF.